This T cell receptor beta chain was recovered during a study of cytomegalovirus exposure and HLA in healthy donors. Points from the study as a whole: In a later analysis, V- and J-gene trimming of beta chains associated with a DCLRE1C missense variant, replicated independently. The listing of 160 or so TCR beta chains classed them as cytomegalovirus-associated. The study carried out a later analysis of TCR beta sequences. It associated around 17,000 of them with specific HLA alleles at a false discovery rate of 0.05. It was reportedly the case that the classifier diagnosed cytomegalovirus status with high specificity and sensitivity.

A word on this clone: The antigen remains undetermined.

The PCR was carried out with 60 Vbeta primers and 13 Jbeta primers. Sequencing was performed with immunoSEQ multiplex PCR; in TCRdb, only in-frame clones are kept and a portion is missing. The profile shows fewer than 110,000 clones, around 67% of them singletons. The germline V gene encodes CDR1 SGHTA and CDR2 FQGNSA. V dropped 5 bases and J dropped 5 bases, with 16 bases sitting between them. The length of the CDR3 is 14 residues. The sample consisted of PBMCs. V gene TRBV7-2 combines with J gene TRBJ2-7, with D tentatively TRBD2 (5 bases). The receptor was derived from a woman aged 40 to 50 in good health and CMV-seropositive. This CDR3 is CASSLGITRNEQYF. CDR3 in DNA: TGTGCCAGCAGCCTCGGGATTACTCGGAACGAGCAGTACTTC.